The clone carrying this T cell receptor beta chain has at least ten counts. Its antigen remains unidentified. This sample stems from a study of T cells after yellow fever vaccination. Study results and limitations: Peaking faster, on day 5 versus 15, the secondary response was nonetheless weaker.

The CDR3 contains 16 residues. Germline V gene lookup returns CDR1 SGHAT and CDR2 FQNNGV. The V gene lost 6 bases and the J gene lost 0 bases, with 17 bases spanning the gap. One entry per CDR3 protein results from TCRdb running MiXCR on the 5' RACE reads. The sample shows some 69,000 distinct CDR3 sequences, around 6.2% of them seen only once. The chain combines TRBV11-2 with TRBJ1-2; D might be TRBD1 (6 bases). This TCR was recovered from a young man who received the YFV17D yellow fever vaccine. The sequencing used CD4+ T cells sorted from PBMCs, collected roughly 14 days after the first yellow fever vaccination. This CDR3 is CASRTLTGRTNYGYTF. As DNA, the CDR3 is TGTGCCAGCAGAACCCTAACAGGGCGGACTAACTATGGCTACACCTTC.